This TCR beta chain came from a study of blood T cell repertoires in COVID-19. Assay: immunoSEQ multiplex PCR; the TCRdb copy retains only in-frame clones and omits some. The sample includes roughly 74,000 clones, roughly 90% of them seen just once. This clone was found once. Trimming cost V 2 bases and J 3 bases, with 6 bases left between them. Germline V CDR1 and CDR2: SGHDT, YYEEEE. This CDR3 is 12 amino acids long. Researchers sorted participants into cohorts using their self-reported clinical history. The gene calls are TRBV5-6 and TRBJ2-7; D call uncertain. The specimen was PBMCs or T cells enriched from blood (not recorded which). The sequence was collected from a woman between 45 and 65 years old with acute COVID-19. Here the CDR3 DNA reads TGTGCCAGCAGCTTTGGGCTCTACGAGCAGTACTTC. It yields the protein CASSFGLYEQYF.